These T cell receptor beta chains were read from a single sample in a study of post-analysis software for immune sequencing data. TCRdb reanalysed the PCR reads using MiXCR and keeps one entry per CDR3 protein. The table lists over 700,000 distinct CDR3 sequences, roughly 30% of them singletons. Sequencing was performed on blood. The receptors were sampled from a girl aged 10 to 17 with multiple sclerosis. Each CDR3 is given with its conserved first and last residue. Each record gives: clone size, V gene, D gene, J gene, CDR3 protein, CDR3 DNA. The D gene is left open where the match is weak. Clone sizes are given selectively: once, few, many, or a class where the clone is expanded.

NA,TRBV5-5,NA,TRBJ2-2,CASSHDPDRELFF,TGTGCCAGCAGCCATGACCCCGATCGGGAGCTGTTTTTT
few,TRBV7-2,NA,TRBJ2-1,CASSLGLAVGNEQFF,TGTGCCAGCAGCTTAGGGCTAGCAGTCGGGAATGAGCAGTTCTTC
NA,TRBV7-8,NA,TRBJ1-5,CASSPGTDHSNQPQHF,TGTGCCAGCAGCCCCGGGACGGACCATAGCAATCAGCCCCAGCATTTT
NA,TRBV28,NA,TRBJ2-1,CASSLEWGQPNEQFF,TGTGCCAGCAGTTTAGAATGGGGTCAGCCCAATGAGCAGTTCTTC
many,TRBV29-1,NA,TRBJ2-1,CSYRAYNEQFF,TGCAGCTACCGGGCCTACAATGAGCAGTTCTTC
NA,TRBV15,TRBD2,TRBJ2-1,CATSRPSGRAGNEQFF,TGTGCCACCAGCCGTCCTAGCGGGAGGGCCGGAAATGAGCAGTTCTTC
NA,TRBV20-1,TRBD2,TRBJ2-7,CSARGRESYEQYF,TGCAGTGCTAGAGGGCGGGAGTCGTACGAGCAGTACTTC
few,TRBV20-1,TRBD2,TRBJ2-1,CSASGLAAHNEQFF,TGCAGTGCTAGTGGACTAGCGGCCCACAATGAGCAGTTCTTC
few,TRBV29-1,NA,TRBJ2-5,CSVVFMGHKETQYF,TGCAGCGTTGTATTTATGGGACACAAAGAGACCCAGTACTTC
NA,TRBV28,TRBD2,TRBJ2-1,CASRLAALPNEQFF,TGTGCCAGCAGACTAGCGGCCCTTCCGAATGAGCAGTTCTTC
NA,TRBV10-3,NA,TRBJ2-7,CAISKWVRVVGKANEQYF,TGTGCCATCAGTAAGTGGGTTAGAGTCGTCGGTAAAGCGAATGAGCAGTACTTC
NA,TRBV5-6,TRBD2,TRBJ2-1,CASSLTRTRRAYNEQFF,TGTGCCAGCAGCTTAACTCGGACTAGGAGGGCCTACAATGAGCAGTTCTTC
few,TRBV27,NA,TRBJ2-5,CASRSGLETQYF,TGTGCCAGCAGGTCAGGGCTGGAGACCCAGTACTTC
NA,TRBV7-2,NA,TRBJ1-2,CASRNTGFYGYTF,TGTGCCAGCAGAAACACAGGGTTCTATGGCTACACCTTC
NA,TRBV6-5,TRBD1,TRBJ1-2,CASNQTGGNGYTF,TGTGCCAGCAACCAGACAGGGGGCAATGGCTACACCTTC
NA,TRBV9,TRBD1,TRBJ1-2,CASSVRDRDGYTF,TGTGCCAGCAGCGTACGGGACAGGGACGGCTACACCTTC
few,TRBV28,TRBD2,TRBJ2-1,CASSSGGPSEQFF,TGTGCCAGCAGTTCGGGGGGGCCGAGTGAGCAGTTCTTC
NA,TRBV12-3/TRBV12-4,TRBD1,TRBJ1-5,CASRAGTGGPVPPQHF,TGTGCCAGCAGGGCCGGGACAGGGGGCCCCGTCCCGCCCCAGCATTTT
NA,TRBV4-1,NA,TRBJ1-1,CASSNHNGKSATEAFF,TGCGCCAGCAGCAACCACAACGGGAAGAGTGCCACTGAAGCTTTCTTT
NA,TRBV7-2,NA,TRBJ2-7,CASSLVGRETYQQYF,TGTGCCAGCAGCTTAGTTGGCAGGGAAACGTACCAGCAGTACTTC
NA,TRBV7-2,NA,TRBJ1-1,CASSQHRRGTEAFF,TGTGCCAGCAGCCAACACCGGAGGGGCACTGAAGCTTTCTTT
many,TRBV7-9,TRBD2,TRBJ2-7,CASSLRGAGRTPYEQYF,TGTGCCAGCAGCTTACGGGGCGCCGGGAGGACTCCCTACGAGCAGTACTTC
NA,TRBV5-1,TRBD1,TRBJ1-2,CASSSRDREGSGYTF,TGCGCCAGCAGCTCTAGGGACAGAGAAGGCTCTGGCTACACCTTC
NA,TRBV5-1,NA,TRBJ2-6,CASRGNRPSGANVLTF,TGCGCCAGCAGGGGGAACAGGCCCTCTGGGGCCAACGTCCTGACTTTC
NA,TRBV20-1,NA,TRBJ2-5,CSARTGGVQETQYF,TGCAGTGCACGGACTGGCGGGGTCCAAGAGACCCAGTACTTC
few,TRBV10-3,NA,TRBJ1-1,CAIGSIKGDGNTEAFF,TGTGCCATCGGCTCTATCAAAGGGGATGGGAACACTGAAGCTTTCTTT
NA,TRBV5-6,TRBD1,TRBJ1-6,CASSYGTDNSPLHF,TGTGCCAGCAGCTACGGGACAGATAATTCACCCCTCCACTTT
NA,TRBV29-1,TRBD2,TRBJ2-3,CSVDPPSGGSTLSTGTQYF,TGCAGCGTTGACCCCCCTAGCGGGGGGAGTACGCTAAGCACAGGTACGCAGTATTTT
few,TRBV20-1,TRBD1,TRBJ2-7,CSASIGTGGWNEQYF,TGCAGTGCTTCCATTGGGACAGGGGGTTGGAACGAGCAGTACTTC
once,TRBV25-1,NA,TRBJ1-3,CASSEWAASGNTIYF,TGTGCCAGCAGTGAGTGGGCGGCCTCTGGAAACACCATATATTTT
few,TRBV7-9,NA,TRBJ1-2,CASSPRREAGYTF,TGTGCCAGCAGCCCCCGTCGCGAAGCGGGCTACACCTTC